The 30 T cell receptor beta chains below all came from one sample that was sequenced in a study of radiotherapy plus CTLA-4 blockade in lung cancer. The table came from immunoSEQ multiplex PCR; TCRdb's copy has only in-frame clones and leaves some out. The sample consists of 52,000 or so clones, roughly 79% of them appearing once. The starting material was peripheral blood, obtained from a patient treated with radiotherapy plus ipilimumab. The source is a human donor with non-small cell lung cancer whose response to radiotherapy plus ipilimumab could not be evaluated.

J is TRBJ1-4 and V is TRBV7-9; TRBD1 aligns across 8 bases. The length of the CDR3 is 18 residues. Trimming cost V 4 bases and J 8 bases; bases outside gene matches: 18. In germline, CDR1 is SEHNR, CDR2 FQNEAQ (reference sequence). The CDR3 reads CASSWQPGQDPNVEKLFF. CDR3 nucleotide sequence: TGTGCCAGCAGCTGGCAACCGGGACAGGACCCAAATGTCGAAAAACTGTTTTTT.

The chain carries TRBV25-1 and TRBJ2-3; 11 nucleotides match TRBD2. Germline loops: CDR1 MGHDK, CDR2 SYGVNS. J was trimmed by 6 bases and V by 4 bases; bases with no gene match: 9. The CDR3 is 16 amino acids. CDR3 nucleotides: TGTGCCAGCAGTGGGGGATTAGCGGGAGGGTTTGATACGCAGTATTTT. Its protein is CASSGGLAGGFDTQYF.

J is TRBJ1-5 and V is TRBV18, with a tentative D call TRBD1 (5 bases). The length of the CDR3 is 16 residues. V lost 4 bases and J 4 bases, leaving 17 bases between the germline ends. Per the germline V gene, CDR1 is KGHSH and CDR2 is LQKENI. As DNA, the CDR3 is TGTGCCAGCTCACTAGGGGCGGGGACTGGTAATCAGCCCCAGCATTTT. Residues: CASSLGAGTGNQPQHF.

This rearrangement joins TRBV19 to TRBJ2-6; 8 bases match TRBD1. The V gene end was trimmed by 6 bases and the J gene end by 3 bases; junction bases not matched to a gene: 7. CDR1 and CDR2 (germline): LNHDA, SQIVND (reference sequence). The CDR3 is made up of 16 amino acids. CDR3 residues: CASRDATGVGANVLTF. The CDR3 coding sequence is TGTGCCAGTAGAGACGCGACAGGGGTTGGGGCCAACGTCCTGACTTTC.

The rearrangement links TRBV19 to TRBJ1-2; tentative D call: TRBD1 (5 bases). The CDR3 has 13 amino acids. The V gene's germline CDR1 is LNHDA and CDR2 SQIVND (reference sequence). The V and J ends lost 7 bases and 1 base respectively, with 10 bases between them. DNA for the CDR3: TGTGCCAGTACCAGGGCCAATAACTATGGCTACACCTTC. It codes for CASTRANNYGYTF.

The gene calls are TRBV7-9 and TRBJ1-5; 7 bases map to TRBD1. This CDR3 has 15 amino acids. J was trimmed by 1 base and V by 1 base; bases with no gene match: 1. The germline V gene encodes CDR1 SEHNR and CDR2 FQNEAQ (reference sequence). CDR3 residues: CASSLGTGSNQPQHF. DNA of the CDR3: TGTGCCAGCAGCTTAGGGACAGGAAGCAATCAGCCCCAGCATTTT.

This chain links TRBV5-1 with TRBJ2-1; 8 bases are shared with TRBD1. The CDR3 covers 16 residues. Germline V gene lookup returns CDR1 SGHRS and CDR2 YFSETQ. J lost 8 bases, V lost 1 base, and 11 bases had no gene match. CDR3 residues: CASSLFSRDRGDEQFF. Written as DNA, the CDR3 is TGCGCCAGCAGCTTGTTCTCGCGCGACAGGGGAGATGAGCAGTTCTTC.

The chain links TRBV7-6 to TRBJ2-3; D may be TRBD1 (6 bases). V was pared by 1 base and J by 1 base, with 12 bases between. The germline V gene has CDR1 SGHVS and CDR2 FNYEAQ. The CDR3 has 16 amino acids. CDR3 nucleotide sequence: TGTGCCAGCAGCTTAGATGGGGGCGTGGGCACAGATACGCAGTATTTT. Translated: CASSLDGGVGTDTQYF.

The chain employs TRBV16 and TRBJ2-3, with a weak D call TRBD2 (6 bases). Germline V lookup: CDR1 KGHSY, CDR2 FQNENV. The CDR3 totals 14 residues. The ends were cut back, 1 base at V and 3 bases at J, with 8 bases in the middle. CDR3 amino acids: CASSQWGDTDTQYF. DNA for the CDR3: TGTGCCAGCAGCCAATGGGGGGATACAGATACGCAGTATTTT. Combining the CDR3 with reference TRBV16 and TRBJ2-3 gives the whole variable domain GEEVAQTPKHLVRGEGQKAKLYCAPIKGHSYVFWYQQVLKNEFKFLISFQNENVFDETGMPKERFSAKCLPNSPCSLEIQATKLEDSAVYFCASSQWGDTDTQYFGPGTRLTVL.

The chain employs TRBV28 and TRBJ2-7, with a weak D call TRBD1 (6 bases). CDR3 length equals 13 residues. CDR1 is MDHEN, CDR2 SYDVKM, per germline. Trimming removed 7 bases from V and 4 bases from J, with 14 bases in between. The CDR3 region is CASKKDSTYEQYF. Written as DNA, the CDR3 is TGTGCCAGCAAGAAGGACAGCACTTACGAGCAGTACTTC.

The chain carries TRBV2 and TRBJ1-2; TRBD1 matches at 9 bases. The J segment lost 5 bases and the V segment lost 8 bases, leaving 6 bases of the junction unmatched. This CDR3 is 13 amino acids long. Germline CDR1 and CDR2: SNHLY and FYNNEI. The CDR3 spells CASGGGQGYGYTF. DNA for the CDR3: TGTGCCAGCGGGGGGGGACAGGGATATGGCTACACCTTC.

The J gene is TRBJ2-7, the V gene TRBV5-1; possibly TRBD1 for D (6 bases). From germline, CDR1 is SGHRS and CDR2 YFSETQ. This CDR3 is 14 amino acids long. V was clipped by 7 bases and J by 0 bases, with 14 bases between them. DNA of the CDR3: TGCGCCAGCGCACCAAAGGACAGCTCCTACGAGCAGTACTTC. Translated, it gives CASAPKDSSYEQYF.

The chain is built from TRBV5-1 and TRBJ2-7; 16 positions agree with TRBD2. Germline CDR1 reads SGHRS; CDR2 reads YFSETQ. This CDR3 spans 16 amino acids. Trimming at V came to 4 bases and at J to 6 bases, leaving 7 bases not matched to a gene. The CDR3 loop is CASSPGTSGGAVEQYF. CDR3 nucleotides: TGCGCCAGCAGCCCCGGGACTAGCGGGGGGGCGGTCGAGCAGTACTTC. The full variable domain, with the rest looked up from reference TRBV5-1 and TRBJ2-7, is KAGVTQTPRYLIKTRGQQVTLSCSPISGHRSVSWYQQTPGQGLQFLFEYFSETQRNKGNFPGRFSGRQFSNSRSEMNVSTLELGDSALYLCASSPGTSGGAVEQYFGPGTRLTVT.

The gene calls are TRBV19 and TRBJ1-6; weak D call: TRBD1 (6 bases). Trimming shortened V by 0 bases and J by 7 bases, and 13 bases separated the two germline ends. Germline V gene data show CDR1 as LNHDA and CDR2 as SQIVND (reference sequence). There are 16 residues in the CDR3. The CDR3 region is CASSIDLARGNSPLHF. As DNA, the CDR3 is TGTGCCAGTAGTATAGATCTGGCCAGGGGAAATTCACCCCTCCACTTT.

CDR3 in DNA: TGCAGCGCTTCAGGGGGGAGCAACTATGGCTACACCTTC. Translated, it gives CSASGGSNYGYTF. This chain links TRBV29-1 with TRBJ1-2, with 7 bases that match TRBD1. This CDR3 comprises 13 residues. Germline lookup yields CDR1 SQVTM and CDR2 ANQGSEA. Unmatched junction bases numbered 7, after V lost 7 bases and J lost 2 bases.

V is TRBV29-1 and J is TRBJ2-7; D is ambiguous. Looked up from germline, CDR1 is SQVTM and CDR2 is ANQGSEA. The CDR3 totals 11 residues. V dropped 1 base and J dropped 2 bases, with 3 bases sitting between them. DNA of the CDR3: TGCAGCGTTGAAGTAGCCTACGAGCAGTACTTC. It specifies CSVEVAYEQYF.

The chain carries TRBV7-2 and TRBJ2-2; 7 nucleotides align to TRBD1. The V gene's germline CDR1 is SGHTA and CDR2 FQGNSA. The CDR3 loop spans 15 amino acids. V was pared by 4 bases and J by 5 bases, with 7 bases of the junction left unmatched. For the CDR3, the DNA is TGTGCCAGCAGCTACAGGGGACCCCGGACCGGGGAGCTGTTTTTT. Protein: CASSYRGPRTGELFF.

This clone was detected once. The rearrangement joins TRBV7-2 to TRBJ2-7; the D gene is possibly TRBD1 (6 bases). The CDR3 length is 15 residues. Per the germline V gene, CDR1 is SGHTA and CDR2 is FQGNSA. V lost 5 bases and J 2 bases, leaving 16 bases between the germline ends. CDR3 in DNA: TGTGCCAGCAGCACAGGGTTAGTGGGCACCTACGAGCAGTACTTC. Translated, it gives CASSTGLVGTYEQYF.

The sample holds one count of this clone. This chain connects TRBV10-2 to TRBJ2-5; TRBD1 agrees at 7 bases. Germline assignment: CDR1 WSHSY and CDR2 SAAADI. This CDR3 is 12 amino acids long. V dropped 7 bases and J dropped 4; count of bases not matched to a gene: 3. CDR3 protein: CASTGQVETQYF. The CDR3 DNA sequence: TGCGCCAGCACAGGACAGGTAGAGACCCAGTACTTC.

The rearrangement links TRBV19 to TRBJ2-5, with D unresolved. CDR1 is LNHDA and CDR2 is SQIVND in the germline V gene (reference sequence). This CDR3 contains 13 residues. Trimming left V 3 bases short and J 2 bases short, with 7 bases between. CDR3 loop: CASSIGRQETQYF. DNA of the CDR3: TGTGCCAGTAGTATTGGTCGGCAAGAGACCCAGTACTTC.

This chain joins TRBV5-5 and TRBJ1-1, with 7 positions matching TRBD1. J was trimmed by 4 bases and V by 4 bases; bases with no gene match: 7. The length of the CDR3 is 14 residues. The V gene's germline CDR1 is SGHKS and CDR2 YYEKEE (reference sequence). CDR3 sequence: CASSGTGVGTEAFF. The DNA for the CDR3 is TGTGCCAGCAGCGGAACAGGGGTCGGCACTGAAGCTTTCTTT.

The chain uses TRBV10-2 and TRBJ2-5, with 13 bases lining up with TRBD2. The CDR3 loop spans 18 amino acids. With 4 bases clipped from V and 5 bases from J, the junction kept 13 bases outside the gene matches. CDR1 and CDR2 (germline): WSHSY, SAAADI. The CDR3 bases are TGCGCCAGCAGTGGGATCTCTTATGGGACTAGCGGGATTGAGACCCAGTACTTC. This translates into CASSGISYGTSGIETQYF.

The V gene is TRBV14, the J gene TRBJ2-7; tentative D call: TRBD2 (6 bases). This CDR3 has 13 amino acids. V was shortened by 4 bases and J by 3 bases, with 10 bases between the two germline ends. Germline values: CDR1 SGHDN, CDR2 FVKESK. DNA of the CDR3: TGTGCCAGCAGCCTTAGCGGCTTCTACGAGCAGTACTTC. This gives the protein CASSLSGFYEQYF.

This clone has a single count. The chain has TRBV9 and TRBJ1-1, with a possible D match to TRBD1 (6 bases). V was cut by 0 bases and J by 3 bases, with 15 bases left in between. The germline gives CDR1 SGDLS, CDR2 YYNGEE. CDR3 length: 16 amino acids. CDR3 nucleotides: TGTGCCAGCAGCGTAGACCCGGACAGAGCGTACACTGAAGCTTTCTTT. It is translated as CASSVDPDRAYTEAFF.

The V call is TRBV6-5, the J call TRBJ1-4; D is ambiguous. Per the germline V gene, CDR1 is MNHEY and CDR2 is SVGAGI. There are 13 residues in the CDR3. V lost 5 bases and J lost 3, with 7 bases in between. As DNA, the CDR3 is TGTGCCAGCAGTGTTGAGGCTAATGAAAAACTGTTTTTT. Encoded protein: CASSVEANEKLFF.

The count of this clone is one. In DNA form, the CDR3 reads TGTGCCAGCAGTGAAACTAGCGAATCCTACGAGCAGTACTTC. This gives the protein CASSETSESYEQYF. The chain recombines TRBV2 with TRBJ2-7, with 7 bases lining up with TRBD2. From germline, CDR1 is SNHLY and CDR2 FYNNEI. The V and J ends lost 2 bases and 1 base, in that order; junction bases with no gene match: 2. This CDR3 spans 14 amino acids. The full variable domain, in which reference TRBV2 and TRBJ2-7 provide the parts outside the CDR3, is EPEVTQTPSHQVTQMGQEVILRCVPISNHLYFYWYRQILGQKVEFLVSFYNNEISEKSEIFDDQFSVERPDGSNFTLKIRSTKLEDSAMYFCASSETSESYEQYFGPGTRLTVT.

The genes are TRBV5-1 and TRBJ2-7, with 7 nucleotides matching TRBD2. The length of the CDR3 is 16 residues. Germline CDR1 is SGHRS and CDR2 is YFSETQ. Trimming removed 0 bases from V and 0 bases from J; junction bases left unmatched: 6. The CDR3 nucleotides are TGCGCCAGCAGCTTGGGATCTAGCGGAAGCTCCTACGAGCAGTACTTC. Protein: CASSLGSSGSSYEQYF.

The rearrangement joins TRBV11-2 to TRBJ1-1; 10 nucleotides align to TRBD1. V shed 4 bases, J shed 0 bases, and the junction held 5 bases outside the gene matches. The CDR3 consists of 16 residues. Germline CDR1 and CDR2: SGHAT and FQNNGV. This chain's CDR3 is CASSWAGTGVNTEAFF. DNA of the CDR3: TGTGCCAGCAGCTGGGCCGGGACAGGGGTGAACACTGAAGCTTTCTTT. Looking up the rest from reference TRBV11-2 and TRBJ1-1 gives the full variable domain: EAGVAQSPRYKIIEKRQSVAFWCNPISGHATLYWYQQILGQGPKLLIQFQNNGVVDDSQLPKDRFSAERLKGVDSTLKIQPAKLEDSAVYLCASSWAGTGVNTEAFFGQGTRLTVV.

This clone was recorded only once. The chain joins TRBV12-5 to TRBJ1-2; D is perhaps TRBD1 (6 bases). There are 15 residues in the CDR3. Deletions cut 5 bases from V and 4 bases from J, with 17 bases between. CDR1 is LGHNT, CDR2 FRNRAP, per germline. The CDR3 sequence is CASGGLQGGSYGYTF. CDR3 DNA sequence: TGTGCTAGTGGTGGACTACAGGGCGGGAGCTATGGCTACACCTTC.

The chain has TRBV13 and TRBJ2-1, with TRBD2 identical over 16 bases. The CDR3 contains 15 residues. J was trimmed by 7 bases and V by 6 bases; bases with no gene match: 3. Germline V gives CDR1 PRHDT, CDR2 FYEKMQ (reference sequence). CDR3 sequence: CASSSGLAGGNEQFF. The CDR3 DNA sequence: TGTGCCAGCAGTTCGGGACTAGCGGGAGGGAATGAGCAGTTCTTC.